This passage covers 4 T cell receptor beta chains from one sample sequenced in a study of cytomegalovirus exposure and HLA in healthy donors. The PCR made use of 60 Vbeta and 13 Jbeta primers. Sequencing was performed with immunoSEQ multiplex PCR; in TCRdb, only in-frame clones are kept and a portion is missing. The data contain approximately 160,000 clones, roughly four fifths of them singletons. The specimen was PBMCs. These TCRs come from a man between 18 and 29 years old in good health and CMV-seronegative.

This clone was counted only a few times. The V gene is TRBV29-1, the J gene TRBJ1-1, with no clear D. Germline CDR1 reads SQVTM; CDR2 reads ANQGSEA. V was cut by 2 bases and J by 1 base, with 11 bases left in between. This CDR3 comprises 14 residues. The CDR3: CSVERGSRNTEAFF. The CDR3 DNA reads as TGCAGCGTTGAACGAGGGAGTCGGAACACTGAAGCTTTCTTT.

This CDR3 is CASSLARGEQYF. The CDR3 DNA reads as TGTGCCAGCAGCCTAGCCAGGGGCGAGCAGTACTTC. The gene calls are TRBV28 and TRBJ2-7, with D possibly being TRBD1 (6 bases). The V gene's germline CDR1 is MDHEN and CDR2 SYDVKM. The CDR3 totals 12 residues. Trimming removed 6 bases at V and 6 bases at J, with 12 bases between.

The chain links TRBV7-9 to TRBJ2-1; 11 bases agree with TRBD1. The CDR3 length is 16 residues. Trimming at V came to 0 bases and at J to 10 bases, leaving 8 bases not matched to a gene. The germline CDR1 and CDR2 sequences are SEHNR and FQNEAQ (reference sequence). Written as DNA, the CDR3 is TGTGCCAGCAGCTTAGCGGGACAGGGGGACTGGAAAGAGCAGTTCTTC. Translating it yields CASSLAGQGDWKEQFF.

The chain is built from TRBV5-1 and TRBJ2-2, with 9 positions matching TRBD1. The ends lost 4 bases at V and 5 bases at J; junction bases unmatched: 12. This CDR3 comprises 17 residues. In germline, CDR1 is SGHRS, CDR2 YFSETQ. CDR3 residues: CASSPDRGYEGTGELFF. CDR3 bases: TGCGCCAGCAGCCCAGACAGGGGGTACGAGGGAACCGGGGAGCTGTTTTTT.